Reported below is one T cell receptor (beta chain). These data come from a study of blood T cell repertoires in COVID-19. About the research overall: From the United States, Italy and Spain came samples of acute and convalescent COVID-19.

As handled by the study authors: Amplification of reference gene primers was used by the study to estimate nucleated cell counts. Method: immunoSEQ multiplex PCR; TCRdb's copy keeps in-frame clones and lacks some. V and J calls and clone size are as listed in that table; D and trimming were resolved from the DNA. This repertoire shows more than 150,000 clones, 79% found once; its top ten account for 15% to 20%. Looked up from germline, CDR1 is SGDLS and CDR2 is YYNGEE. The CDR3 sequence is 17 residues long. V was clipped by 3 bases and J by 1 base; unmatched bases: 6. This sequence joins TRBV9 and TRBJ2-5; 13 nucleotides match TRBD2. The source is a man between 60 and 75 years old with active or convalescent COVID-19. The sequencing input was peripheral blood. The CDR3 loop reads CASSGTTSGRVQETQYF. Here the CDR3 DNA reads TGTGCCAGCAGCGGCACTACTAGCGGGAGGGTCCAAGAGACCCAGTACTTC.